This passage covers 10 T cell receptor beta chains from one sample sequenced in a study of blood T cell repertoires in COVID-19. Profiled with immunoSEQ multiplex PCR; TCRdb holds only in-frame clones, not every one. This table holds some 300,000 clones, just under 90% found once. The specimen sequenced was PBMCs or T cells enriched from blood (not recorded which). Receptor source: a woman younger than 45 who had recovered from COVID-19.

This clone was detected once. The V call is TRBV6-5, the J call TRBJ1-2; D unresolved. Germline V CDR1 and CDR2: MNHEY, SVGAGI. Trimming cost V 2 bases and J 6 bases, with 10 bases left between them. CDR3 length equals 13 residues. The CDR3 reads CASSYGSPDGYTF. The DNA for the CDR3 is TGTGCCAGCAGTTACGGTTCCCCGGATGGCTACACCTTC.

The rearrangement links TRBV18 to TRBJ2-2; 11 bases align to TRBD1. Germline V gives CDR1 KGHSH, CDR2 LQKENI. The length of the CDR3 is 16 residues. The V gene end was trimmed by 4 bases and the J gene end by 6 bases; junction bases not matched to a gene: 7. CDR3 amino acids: CASSQRTGGEAGELFF. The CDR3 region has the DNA TGTGCCAGCTCACAAAGGACAGGGGGCGAGGCCGGGGAGCTGTTTTTT.

CDR3 bases: TGTGCCAGCAGCCACCGCAGCGCCCAAGAGACCCAGTACTTC. It yields the protein CASSHRSAQETQYF. The chain joins TRBV7-2 to TRBJ2-5; D remains unclear. The ends were cut back, 5 bases at V and 1 base at J, with 11 bases in the middle. The CDR3 has 14 residues. Germline V gives CDR1 SGHTA, CDR2 FQGNSA.

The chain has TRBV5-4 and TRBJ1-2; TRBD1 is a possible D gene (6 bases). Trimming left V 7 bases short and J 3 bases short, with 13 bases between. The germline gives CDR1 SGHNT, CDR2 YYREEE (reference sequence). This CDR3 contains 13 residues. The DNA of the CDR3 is TGTGCCAGCGCTCAGGACAGTTACTATGGCTACACCTTC. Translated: CASAQDSYYGYTF.

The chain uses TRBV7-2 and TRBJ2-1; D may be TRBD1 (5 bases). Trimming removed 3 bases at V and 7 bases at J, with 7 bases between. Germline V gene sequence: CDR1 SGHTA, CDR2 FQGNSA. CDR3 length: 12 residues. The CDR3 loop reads CASSFYRNEQFF. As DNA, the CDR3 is TGTGCCAGCAGCTTTTACAGGAATGAGCAGTTCTTC.

This chain's CDR3 is CASSLEVQVPLNTEAFF. CDR3 coding DNA: TGTGCCAGCAGCTTAGAAGTTCAGGTTCCCCTTAACACTGAAGCTTTCTTT. The rearrangement uses TRBV7-9 and TRBJ1-1, with D uncertain. V lost 1 base, J lost 2 bases, and 17 bases lay in between. The CDR3 is 17 amino acids. The V gene's germline CDR1 is SEHNR and CDR2 FQNEAQ (reference sequence).

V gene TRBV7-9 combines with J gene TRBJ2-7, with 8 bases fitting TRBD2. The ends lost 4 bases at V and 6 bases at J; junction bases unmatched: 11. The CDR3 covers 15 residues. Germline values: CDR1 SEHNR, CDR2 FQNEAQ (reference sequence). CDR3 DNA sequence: TGTGCCAGCAGCTCAACCGGGACTAGGAGTAGCGAGCAGTACTTC. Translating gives CASSSTGTRSSEQYF.

In DNA, the CDR3 is TGTGCCAGCAGAAGGGACAGGGCCGGCTACACCTTC. This encodes CASRRDRAGYTF. The chain couples TRBV6-5 to TRBJ1-2; 9 bases map to TRBD1. The CDR3 runs to 12 residues. The J segment lost 8 bases and the V segment lost 6 bases, leaving 4 bases of the junction unmatched. CDR1 and CDR2 from the germline V gene are MNHEY and SVGAGI.

CDR3 in amino acids: CSVGGDRVYEQYF. For the CDR3, the DNA is TGCAGCGTTGGGGGGGACAGGGTTTACGAGCAGTACTTC. The rearrangement links TRBV29-1 to TRBJ2-7, with TRBD1 matching 9 bases. CDR3 size: 13 residues. CDR1 and CDR2 (germline): SQVTM, ANQGSEA. J lost 4 bases, V lost 4 bases, and 5 bases had no gene match.

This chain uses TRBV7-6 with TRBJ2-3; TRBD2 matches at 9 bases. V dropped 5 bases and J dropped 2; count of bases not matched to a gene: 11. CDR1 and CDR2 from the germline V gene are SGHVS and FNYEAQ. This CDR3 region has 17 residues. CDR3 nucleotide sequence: TGTGCCAGCAGCCCCGGCCCCGCGGGAGGGACCACAGATACGCAGTATTTT. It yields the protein CASSPGPAGGTTDTQYF.